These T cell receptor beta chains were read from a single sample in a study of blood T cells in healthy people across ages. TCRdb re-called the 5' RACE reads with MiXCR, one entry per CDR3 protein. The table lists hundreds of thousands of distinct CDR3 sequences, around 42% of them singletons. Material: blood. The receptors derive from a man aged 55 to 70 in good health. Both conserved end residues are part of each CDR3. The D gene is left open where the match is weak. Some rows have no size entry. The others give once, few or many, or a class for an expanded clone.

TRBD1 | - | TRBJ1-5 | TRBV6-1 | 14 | TGTGCCAGCAGTGTCGGACAGGGGGATCAGCCCCAGCATTTT | CASSVGQGDQPQHF
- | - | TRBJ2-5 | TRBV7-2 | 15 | TGTGCCAGCAGCTCTAATCACAGGGCAGTCTACAAGCAGTACTTC | CASSSNHRAVYKQYF
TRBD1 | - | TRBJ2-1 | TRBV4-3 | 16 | TGCGCCAGCAGCCAAGACTGGGGACAGGGTTACAATGAGCAGTTCTTC | CASSQDWGQGYNEQFF
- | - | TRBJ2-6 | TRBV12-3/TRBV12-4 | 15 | TGTGCCAGCAGTTTTCCGCGCTCTGGGGCCAACGTCCTGACTTTC | CASSFPRSGANVLTF
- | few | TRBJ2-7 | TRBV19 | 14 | TGTGCCAGTAGTATCGGTGTAGGGTCCTACGAGCAGTACTTC | CASSIGVGSYEQYF
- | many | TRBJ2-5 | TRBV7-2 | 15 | TGTGCCAGCAGCTTACACCGCCAGAGGGGAGAGACCCAGTACTTC | CASSLHRQRGETQYF
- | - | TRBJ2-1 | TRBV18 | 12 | TGTGCCAGCTCACCAATTGGGAATGAGCAGTTCTTC | CASSPIGNEQFF
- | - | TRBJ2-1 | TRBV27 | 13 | TGTGCCAGCAGTTTTAAGTCCTACAGTGAGCAGTTCTTC | CASSFKSYSEQFF
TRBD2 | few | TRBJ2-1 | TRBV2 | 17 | TGTGCCAGCAGTGAACGGGGTGGCGGGAGTGGCTACAATGAGCAGTTCTTC | CASSERGGGSGYNEQFF
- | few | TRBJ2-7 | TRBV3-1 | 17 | TGTGCCAGCAGCCAAGATCCCGGGACCAAGCACCTCTACGAGCAGTACTTC | CASSQDPGTKHLYEQYF
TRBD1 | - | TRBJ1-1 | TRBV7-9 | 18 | TGTGCCAGCAGCTTAGCGCAGCAGGGGGCTCTCCGGAACACTGAAGCTTTCTTT | CASSLAQQGALRNTEAFF
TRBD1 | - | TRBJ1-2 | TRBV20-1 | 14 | TGCAGTGCGTCGATTACAGGGGATCCCTATGGCTACACCTTC | CSASITGDPYGYTF
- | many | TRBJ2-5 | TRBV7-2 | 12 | TGTGCCAGCAGCCCGGGGGCAGAGACCCAGTACTTC | CASSPGAETQYF
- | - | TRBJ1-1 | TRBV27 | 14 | TGTGCCAGCAGATCAGGGTTCATGAACACTGAAGCTTTCTTT | CASRSGFMNTEAFF
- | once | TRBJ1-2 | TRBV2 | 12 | TGTGCCAGCAGTGTTGCAGGGAGAGCCTACACCTTC | CASSVAGRAYTF
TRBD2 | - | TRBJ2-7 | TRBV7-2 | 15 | TGTGCCAGCAGCTTAATTGGGGAGGGCCCCTACGAGCAGTACTTC | CASSLIGEGPYEQYF
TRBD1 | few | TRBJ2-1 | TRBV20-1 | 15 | TGCAGTGCCCAGGGGGCAGTAGCCCTCTACAATGAGCAGTTCTTC | CSAQGAVALYNEQFF
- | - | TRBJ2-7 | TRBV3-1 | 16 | TGTGCCAGCAGCCAAGCGGTTGTAGTGAACTCCTACGAGCAGTACTTC | CASSQAVVVNSYEQYF
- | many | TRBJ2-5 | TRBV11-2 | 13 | TGTGCCAGCAGCCCCCCGGACCAAGAGACCCAGTACTTC | CASSPPDQETQYF
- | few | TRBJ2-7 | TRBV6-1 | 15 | TGTGCCAGCAGCAAAGGTCTAGATACGGTCTACGAGCAGTACTTC | CASSKGLDTVYEQYF
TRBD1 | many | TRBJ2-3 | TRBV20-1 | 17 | TGCAGTGCTAGAGGGGACAGGGGGGCTTCTCGCACAGATACGCAGTATTTT | CSARGDRGASRTDTQYF
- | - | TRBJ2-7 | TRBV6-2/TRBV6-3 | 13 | TGTGCCAGCAGTTACCGGGACGACTACGAGCAGTACTTC | CASSYRDDYEQYF
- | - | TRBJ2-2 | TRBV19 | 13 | TGTGCCACCCTCGTGCAGAACACCGGGGAGCTGTTTTTT | CATLVQNTGELFF
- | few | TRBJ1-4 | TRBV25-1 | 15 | TGTGCCAGCACCTCAATCGGAACAACTAATGAAAAACTGTTTTTT | CASTSIGTTNEKLFF
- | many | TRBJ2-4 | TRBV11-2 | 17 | TGTGCCAGCAGCTTAGCCCAGTGGGACCTAGCCAAAAACATTCAGTACTTC | CASSLAQWDLAKNIQYF
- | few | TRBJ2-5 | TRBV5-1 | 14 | TGCGCCAGCAGTTGGGGGCTAGATGGCGAGACCCAGTACTTC | CASSWGLDGETQYF
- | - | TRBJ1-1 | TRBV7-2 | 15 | TGTGCCAGCAGCTTAGAACCACACAAGAACACTGAAGCTTTCTTT | CASSLEPHKNTEAFF
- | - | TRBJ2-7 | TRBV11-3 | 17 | TGTGCCAGCAGGAGAACAGGGCCCGCCCCGGTTCGGTACGAGCAGTACTTC | CASRRTGPAPVRYEQYF
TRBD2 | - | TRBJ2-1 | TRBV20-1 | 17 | TGCAGTGCCCTCCTGACTAGCGGGGACAGCTCCTACAATGAGCAGTTCTTC | CSALLTSGDSSYNEQFF
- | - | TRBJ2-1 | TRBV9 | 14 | TGTGCCAGCAGCTCAAGGAGGGGGAGCGATGAGCAGTTCTTC | CASSSRRGSDEQFF
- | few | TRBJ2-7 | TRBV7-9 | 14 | TGTGCCAGCAGCACTACGGGGGAACTCTACGAGCAGTACTTC | CASSTTGELYEQYF
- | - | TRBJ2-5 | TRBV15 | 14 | TGTGCCACCAGCAGAGATCTAGGGGAAGAGACCCAGTACTTC | CATSRDLGEETQYF
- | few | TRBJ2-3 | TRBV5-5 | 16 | TGTGCCAGCAGCTTGGTGCTGGGGCCCGACACAGATACGCAGTATTTT | CASSLVLGPDTDTQYF
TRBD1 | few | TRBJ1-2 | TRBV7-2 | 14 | TGTGCCAGCAGCTTAGACCCAGGGGGCTGGGGCTACACCTTC | CASSLDPGGWGYTF
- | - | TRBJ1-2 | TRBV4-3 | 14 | TGCGCCAGCAGCCAAGAGTACAGGGACTATGGCTACACCTTC | CASSQEYRDYGYTF
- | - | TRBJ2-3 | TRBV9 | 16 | TGTGCCAGCAGCGTATCCCCCAGAGCGGAGACAGATACGCAGTATTTT | CASSVSPRAETDTQYF
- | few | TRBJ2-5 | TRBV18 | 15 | TGTGCCAGCTCACAGTCTATGGGTAGTGAAGAGACCCAGTACTTC | CASSQSMGSEETQYF
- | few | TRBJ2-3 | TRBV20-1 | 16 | TGCAGTGCTAAGTCCCTAACGGGGTGGGGCACAGATACGCAGTATTTT | CSAKSLTGWGTDTQYF
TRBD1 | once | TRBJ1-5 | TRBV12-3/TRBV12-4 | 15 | TGTGCCGGCAGCCTGCGACAGGGGCCTAATCAGCCCCAGCATTTT | CAGSLRQGPNQPQHF
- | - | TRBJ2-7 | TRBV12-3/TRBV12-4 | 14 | TGTGCCAGCAGAGTCCGGGCCAACTCCTACGAGCAGTACTTC | CASRVRANSYEQYF
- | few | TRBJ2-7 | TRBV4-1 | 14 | TGCGCCAGCAGCCGCAGGCAAGACCTCTACGAGCAGTACTTC | CASSRRQDLYEQYF
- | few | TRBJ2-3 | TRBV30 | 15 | TGTGCCTGGAGTGTAGGGCGGGGTAGCACAGATACGCAGTATTTT | CAWSVGRGSTDTQYF
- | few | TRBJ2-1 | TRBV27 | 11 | TGTGCCAGCTGCAGGGGAGGCGAGCAGTTCTTC | CASCRGGEQFF
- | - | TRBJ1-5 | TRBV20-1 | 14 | TGCAGTGCCCCCGGCCGGGGGGCGGGACAGCCCCAGCATTTT | CSAPGRGAGQPQHF
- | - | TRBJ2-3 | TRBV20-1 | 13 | TGCAGTGCTAGAAAGGGCAGCACAGATACGCAGTATTTT | CSARKGSTDTQYF
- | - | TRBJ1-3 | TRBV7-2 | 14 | TGTGCCAGCAGCCCGACAGTTTCGAAGGACACCATATATTTT | CASSPTVSKDTIYF
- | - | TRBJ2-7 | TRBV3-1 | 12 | TGTGCCAGCAGCCAACTCCCTAGCGACCAGTACTTC | CASSQLPSDQYF
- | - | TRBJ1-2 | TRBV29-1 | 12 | TGCAGCGTTGGAATGGCCAGCGATGGCTACACCTTC | CSVGMASDGYTF
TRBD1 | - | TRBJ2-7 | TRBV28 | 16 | TGTGCCAGCAGCCAATATAGAGGGACAGATATCCACGAGCAGTACTTC | CASSQYRGTDIHEQYF
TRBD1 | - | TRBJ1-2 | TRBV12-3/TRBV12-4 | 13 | TGTGCCAGCAGTTTAGGGACAGGGCATGGCTACACCTTC | CASSLGTGHGYTF
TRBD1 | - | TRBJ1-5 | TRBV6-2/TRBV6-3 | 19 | TGTGCCAGCAGTTACTCTTCCGGGACAGCGGACGTGAGGCGTCAGCCCCAGCATTTT | CASSYSSGTADVRRQPQHF
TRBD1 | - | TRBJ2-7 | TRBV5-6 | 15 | TGTGCCAGCAGCTCCTACCGGGACAGTCCCTACGAGCAGTACTTC | CASSSYRDSPYEQYF
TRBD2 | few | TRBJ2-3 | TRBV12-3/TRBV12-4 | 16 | TGTGCCAGCAGTTTCTGGTCTAGCGGCTACACAGATACGCAGTATTTT | CASSFWSSGYTDTQYF
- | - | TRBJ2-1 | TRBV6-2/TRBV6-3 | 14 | TGTGCCAGCAGTTATGTCGGGGGGCACAATGAGCAGTTCTTC | CASSYVGGHNEQFF
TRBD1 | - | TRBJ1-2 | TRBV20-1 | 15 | TGCAGTGCTAGTAAGACAGGGTCCCCACGCTATGGCTACACCTTC | CSASKTGSPRYGYTF
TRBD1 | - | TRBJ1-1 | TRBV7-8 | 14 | TGTGCCAGCAGCGACAGGGTGGAGAACACTGAAGCTTTCTTT | CASSDRVENTEAFF
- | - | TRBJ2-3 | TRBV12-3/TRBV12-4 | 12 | TGTGCCAGCAGATTCAAGGGAAGGGCGCAGTATTTT | CASRFKGRAQYF
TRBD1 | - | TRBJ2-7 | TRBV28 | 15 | TGTGCCAGCAGTTGGATCGGGACAGCTTCCTACGAGCAGTACTTC | CASSWIGTASYEQYF